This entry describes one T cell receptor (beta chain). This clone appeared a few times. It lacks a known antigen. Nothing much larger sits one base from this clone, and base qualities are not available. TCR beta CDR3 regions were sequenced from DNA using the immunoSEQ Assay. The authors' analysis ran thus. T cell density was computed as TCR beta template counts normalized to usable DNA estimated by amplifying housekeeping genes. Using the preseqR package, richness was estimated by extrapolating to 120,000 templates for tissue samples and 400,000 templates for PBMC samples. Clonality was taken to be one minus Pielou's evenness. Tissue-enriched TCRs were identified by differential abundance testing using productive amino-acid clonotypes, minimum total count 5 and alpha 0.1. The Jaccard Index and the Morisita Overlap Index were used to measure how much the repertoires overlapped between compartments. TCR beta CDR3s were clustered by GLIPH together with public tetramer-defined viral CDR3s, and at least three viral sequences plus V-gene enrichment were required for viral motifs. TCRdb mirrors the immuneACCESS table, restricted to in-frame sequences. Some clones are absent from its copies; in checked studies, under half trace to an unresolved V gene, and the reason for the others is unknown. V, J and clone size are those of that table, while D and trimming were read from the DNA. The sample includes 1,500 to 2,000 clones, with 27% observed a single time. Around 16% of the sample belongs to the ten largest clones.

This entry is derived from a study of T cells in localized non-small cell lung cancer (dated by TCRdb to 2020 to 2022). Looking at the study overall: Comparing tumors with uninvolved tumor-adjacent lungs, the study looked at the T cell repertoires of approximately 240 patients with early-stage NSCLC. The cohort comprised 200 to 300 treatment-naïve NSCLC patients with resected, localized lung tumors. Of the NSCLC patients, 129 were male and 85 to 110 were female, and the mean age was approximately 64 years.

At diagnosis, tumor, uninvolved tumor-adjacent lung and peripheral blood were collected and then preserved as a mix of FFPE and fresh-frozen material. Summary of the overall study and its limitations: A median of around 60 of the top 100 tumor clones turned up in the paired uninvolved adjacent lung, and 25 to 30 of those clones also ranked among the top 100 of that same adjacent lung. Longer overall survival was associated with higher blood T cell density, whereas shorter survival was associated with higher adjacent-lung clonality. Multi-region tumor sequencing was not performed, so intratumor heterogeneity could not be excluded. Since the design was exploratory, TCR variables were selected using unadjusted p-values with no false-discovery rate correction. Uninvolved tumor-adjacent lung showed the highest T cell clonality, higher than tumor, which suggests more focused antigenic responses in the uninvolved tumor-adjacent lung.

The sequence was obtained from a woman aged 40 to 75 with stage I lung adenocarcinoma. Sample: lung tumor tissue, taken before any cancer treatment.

The DNA reads as follows: TGTGCCAGCTCACCGGGCCAGAACACTGAAGCTTTCTTT. It translates to CASSPGQNTEAFF. The V and J segments used are TRBV18 and TRBJ1-1; the D gene cannot be named for sure. V lost 3 bases and J lost 1 base; the stretch between them is 6 bases long. CDR1 and CDR2 are drawn from the germline V gene: KGHSH, LQKENI. Reading from cysteine to phenylalanine, the CDR3 counts 13 amino acids. The retained sequence is limited to the CDR3, 39 bases, with the frame set at the first base.